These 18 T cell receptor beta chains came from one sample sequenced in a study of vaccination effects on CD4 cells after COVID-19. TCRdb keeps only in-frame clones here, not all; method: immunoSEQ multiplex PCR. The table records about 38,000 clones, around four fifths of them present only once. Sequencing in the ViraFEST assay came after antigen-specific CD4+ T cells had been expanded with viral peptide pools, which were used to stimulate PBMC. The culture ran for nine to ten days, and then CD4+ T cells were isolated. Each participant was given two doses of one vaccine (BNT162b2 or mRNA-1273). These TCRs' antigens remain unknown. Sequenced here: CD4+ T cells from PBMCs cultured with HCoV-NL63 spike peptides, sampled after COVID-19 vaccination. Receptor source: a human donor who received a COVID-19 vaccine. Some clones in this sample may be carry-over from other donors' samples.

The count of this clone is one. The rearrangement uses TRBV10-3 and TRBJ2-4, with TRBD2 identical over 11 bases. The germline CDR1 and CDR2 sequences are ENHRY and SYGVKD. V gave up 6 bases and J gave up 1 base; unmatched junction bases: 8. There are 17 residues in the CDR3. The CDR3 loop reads CAISPNRLAGAKNIQYF. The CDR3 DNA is TGTGCCATCAGCCCTAACCGACTAGCGGGGGCCAAAAACATTCAGTACTTC.

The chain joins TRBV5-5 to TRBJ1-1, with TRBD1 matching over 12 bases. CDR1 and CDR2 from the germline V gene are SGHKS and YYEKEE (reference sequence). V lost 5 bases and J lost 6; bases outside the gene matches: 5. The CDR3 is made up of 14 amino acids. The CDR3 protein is CASSPGTGGSEAFF. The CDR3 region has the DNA TGTGCCAGCAGTCCCGGGACAGGGGGCTCTGAAGCTTTCTTT.

CDR3 protein: CASSPSGDTQYF. CDR3 sequence (DNA): TGTGCCAGCAGCCCCTCGGGAGATACGCAGTATTTT. The chain has TRBV7-3 and TRBJ2-3; D remains unclear. This CDR3 comprises 12 residues. CDR1 and CDR2 from the germline V gene are SGHTA and FQGTGA. V shed 5 bases and J shed 5 bases, with 8 bases lying between them. The variable domain in full, completed from reference TRBV7-3 and TRBJ2-3, reads GAGVSQTPSNKVTEKGKYVELRCDPISGHTALYWYRQSLGQGPEFLIYFQGTGAADDSGLPNDRFFAVRPEGSVSTLKIQRTERGDSAVYLCASSPSGDTQYFGPGTRLTVL.

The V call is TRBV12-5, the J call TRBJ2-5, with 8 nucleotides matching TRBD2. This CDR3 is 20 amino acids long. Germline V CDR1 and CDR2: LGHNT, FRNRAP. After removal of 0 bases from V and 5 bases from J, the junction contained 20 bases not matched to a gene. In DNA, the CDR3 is TGTGCTAGTGGTTTGGTATCTATATTGGCGGGGGGAAACCTCCATGAGACCCAGTACTTC. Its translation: CASGLVSILAGGNLHETQYF.

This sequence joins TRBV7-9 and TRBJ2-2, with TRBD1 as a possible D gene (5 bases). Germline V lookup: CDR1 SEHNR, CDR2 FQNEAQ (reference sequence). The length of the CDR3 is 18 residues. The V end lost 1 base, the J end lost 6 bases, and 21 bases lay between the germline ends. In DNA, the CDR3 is TGTGCCAGCAGCTTAGTTTCCAACAGGCAGGTTTTATCCGGGGAGCTGTTTTTT. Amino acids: CASSLVSNRQVLSGELFF.

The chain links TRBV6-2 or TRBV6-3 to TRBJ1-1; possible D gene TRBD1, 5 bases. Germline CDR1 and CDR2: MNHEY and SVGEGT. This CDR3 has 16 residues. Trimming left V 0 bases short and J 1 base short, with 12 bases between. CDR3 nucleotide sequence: TGTGCCAGCAGTTACTCGAAGCAGGGAAAGAACACTGAAGCTTTCTTT. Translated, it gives CASSYSKQGKNTEAFF.

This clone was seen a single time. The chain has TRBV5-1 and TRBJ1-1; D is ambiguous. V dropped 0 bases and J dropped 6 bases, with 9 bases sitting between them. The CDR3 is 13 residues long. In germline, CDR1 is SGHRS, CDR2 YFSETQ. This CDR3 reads CASSLEGPPEAFF. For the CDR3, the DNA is TGCGCCAGCAGCTTGGAAGGGCCTCCTGAAGCTTTCTTT.

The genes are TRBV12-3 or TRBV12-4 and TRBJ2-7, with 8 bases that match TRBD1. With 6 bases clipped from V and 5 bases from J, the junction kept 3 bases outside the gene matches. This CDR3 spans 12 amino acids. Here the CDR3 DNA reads TGTGCCAGCAGCGGACAGGGTGACGAGCAGTACTTC. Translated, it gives CASSGQGDEQYF.

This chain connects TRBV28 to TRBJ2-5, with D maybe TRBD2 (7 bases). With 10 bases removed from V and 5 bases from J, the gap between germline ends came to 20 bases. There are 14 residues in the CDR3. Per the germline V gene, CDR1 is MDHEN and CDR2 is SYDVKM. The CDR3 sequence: CATIEGGPRETQYF. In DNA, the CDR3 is TGTGCCACGATCGAGGGGGGGCCTCGGGAGACCCAGTACTTC.

The CDR3 region is CASSSQGYQETQYF. CDR3 coding DNA: TGCGCCAGCAGCTCACAGGGATATCAAGAGACCCAGTACTTC. The chain employs TRBV5-1 and TRBJ2-5; D might be TRBD1 (6 bases). The CDR3 is made up of 14 amino acids. Germline loops: CDR1 SGHRS, CDR2 YFSETQ. Trimming cost V 3 bases and J 2 bases, with 11 bases left between them.

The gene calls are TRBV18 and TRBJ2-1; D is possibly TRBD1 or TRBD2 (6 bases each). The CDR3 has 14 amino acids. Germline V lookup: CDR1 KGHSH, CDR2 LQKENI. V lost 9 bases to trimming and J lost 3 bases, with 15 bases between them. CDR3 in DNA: TGTGCCAGTCTCGGGGGCCCCCTCTACAATGAGCAGTTCTTC. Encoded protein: CASLGGPLYNEQFF.

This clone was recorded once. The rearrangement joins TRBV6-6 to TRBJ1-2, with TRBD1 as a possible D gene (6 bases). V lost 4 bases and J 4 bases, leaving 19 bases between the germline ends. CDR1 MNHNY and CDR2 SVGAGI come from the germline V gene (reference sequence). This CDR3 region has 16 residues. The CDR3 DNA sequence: TGTGCCAGCAGTTCAACGGGGGGGGCCCTAAGCTATGGCTACACCTTC. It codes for CASSSTGGALSYGYTF.

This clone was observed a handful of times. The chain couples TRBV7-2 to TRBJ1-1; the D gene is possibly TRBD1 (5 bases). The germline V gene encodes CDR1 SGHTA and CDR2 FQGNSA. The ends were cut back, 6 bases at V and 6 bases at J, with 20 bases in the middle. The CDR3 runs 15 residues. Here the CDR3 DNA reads TGTGCCAGCAGTTCTAGGATGGGGCTGGCCGCTGAAGCTTTCTTT. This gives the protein CASSSRMGLAAEAFF. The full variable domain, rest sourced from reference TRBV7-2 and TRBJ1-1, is GAGVSQSPSNKVTEKGKDVELRCDPISGHTALYWYRQSLGQGLEFLIYFQGNSAPDKSGLPSDRFSAERTGGSVSTLTIQRTQQEDSAVYLCASSSRMGLAAEAFFGQGTRLTVV.

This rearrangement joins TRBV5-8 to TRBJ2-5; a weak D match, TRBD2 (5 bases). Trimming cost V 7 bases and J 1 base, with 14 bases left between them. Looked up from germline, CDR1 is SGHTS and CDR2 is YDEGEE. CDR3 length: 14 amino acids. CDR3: CASPTWSGQETQYF. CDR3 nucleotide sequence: TGTGCCAGCCCCACGTGGAGCGGCCAAGAGACCCAGTACTTC.

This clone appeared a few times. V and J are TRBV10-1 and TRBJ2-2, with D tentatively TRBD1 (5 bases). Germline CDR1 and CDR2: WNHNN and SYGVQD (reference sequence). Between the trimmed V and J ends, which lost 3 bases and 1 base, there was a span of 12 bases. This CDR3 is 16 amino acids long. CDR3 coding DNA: TGCGCCAGCAGTGATATTGGGCAGGGGAACACCGGGGAGCTGTTTTTT. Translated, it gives CASSDIGQGNTGELFF.

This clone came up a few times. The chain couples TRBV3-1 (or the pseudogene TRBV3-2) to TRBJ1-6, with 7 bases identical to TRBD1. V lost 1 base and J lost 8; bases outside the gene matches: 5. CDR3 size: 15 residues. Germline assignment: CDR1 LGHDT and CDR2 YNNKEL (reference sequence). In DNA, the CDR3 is TGTGCCAGCAGCCAAGGGGCAGGGGGTGATTCACCCCTCCACTTT. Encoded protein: CASSQGAGGDSPLHF.

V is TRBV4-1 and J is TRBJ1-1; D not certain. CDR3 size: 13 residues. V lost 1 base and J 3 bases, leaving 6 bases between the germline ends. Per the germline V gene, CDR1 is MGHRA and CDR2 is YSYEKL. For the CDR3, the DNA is TGCGCCAGCAGCCAAGTTGGCGACACTGAAGCTTTCTTT. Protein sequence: CASSQVGDTEAFF.

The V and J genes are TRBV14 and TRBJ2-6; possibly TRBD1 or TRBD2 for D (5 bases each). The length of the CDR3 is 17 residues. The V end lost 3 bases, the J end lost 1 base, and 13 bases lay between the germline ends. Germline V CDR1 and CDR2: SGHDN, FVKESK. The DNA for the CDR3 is TGTGCCAGCAGCCACGAAGAGGGGCCTTCTGGGGCCAACGTCCTGACTTTC. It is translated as CASSHEEGPSGANVLTF. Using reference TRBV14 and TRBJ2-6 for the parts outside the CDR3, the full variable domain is EAGVTQFPSHSVIEKGQTVTLRCDPISGHDNLYWYRRVMGKEIKFLLHFVKESKQDESGMPNNRFLAERTGGTYSTLKVQPAELEDSGVYFCASSHEEGPSGANVLTFGAGSRLTVL.